Each of the 18 T cell receptor beta chains below was sequenced from the same sample in a study of somatic mutations in cytotoxic T cells in rheumatoid arthritis. Assay used: immunoSEQ multiplex PCR; TCRdb lists only in-frame clones, some missing. The table includes about 11,000 clones, about 80% detected once. Material for sequencing was CD8+ T cells sorted from blood. The receptors stem from a woman in her sixties with rheumatoid arthritis.

The V gene is TRBV4-3, the J gene TRBJ2-5; 8 bases are shared with TRBD2. Trimming at V came to 0 bases and at J to 5 bases, leaving 5 bases not matched to a gene. Germline V CDR1 and CDR2: LGHNA, YSLEER. This CDR3 region has 15 residues. The CDR3 sequence is CASSQDESGGETQYF. In DNA, the CDR3 is TGCGCCAGCAGCCAAGATGAGTCGGGAGGGGAGACCCAGTACTTC.

V gene TRBV6-6 combines with J gene TRBJ1-2; D not certain. CDR3 size: 15 residues. With 4 bases removed from V and 7 bases from J, the gap between germline ends came to 19 bases. CDR1 and CDR2 (germline): MNHNY, SVGAGI (reference sequence). The CDR3: CASSSRWQALLGYTF. For the CDR3, the DNA is TGTGCCAGCAGTTCCCGGTGGCAGGCTCTTCTTGGCTACACCTTC.

The rearrangement uses TRBV6-6 and TRBJ1-1, with 9 positions matching TRBD1. CDR1 is MNHNY and CDR2 is SVGAGI in the germline V gene (reference sequence). With 5 bases clipped from V and 6 bases from J, the junction kept 7 bases outside the gene matches. CDR3 length equals 14 residues. The CDR3 nucleotides are TGTGCCAGCAGTACAGGGGGCGGTCGGGCTGAAGCTTTCTTT. This encodes CASSTGGGRAEAFF.

This chain links TRBV5-5 with TRBJ1-2, with a weak D call TRBD1 (5 bases). The CDR3 spans 13 residues. The germline V gene has CDR1 SGHKS and CDR2 YYEKEE (reference sequence). V shed 5 bases and J shed 7 bases, with 15 bases lying between them. The CDR3 sequence: CASSRRTGVGYTF. The CDR3 DNA sequence: TGTGCCAGCAGTCGCAGGACGGGGGTTGGCTACACCTTC.

This chain connects TRBV7-9 to TRBJ2-5; tentative D call: TRBD2 (7 bases). V dropped 7 bases and J dropped 4 bases, with 16 bases sitting between them. Germline V CDR1 and CDR2: SEHNR, FQNEAQ (reference sequence). The CDR3 extends over 14 amino acids. The DNA for the CDR3 is TGTGCCAGCACAAAAACAGGGAGGGGAGAGACCCAGTACTTC. Residues: CASTKTGRGETQYF.

This clone was picked up a small number of times. The chain links TRBV30 to TRBJ2-7; TRBD2 agrees at 9 bases. The germline gives CDR1 GTSNPN, CDR2 SVGIG (reference sequence). This CDR3 region has 17 residues. J was trimmed by 0 bases and V by 5 bases; bases with no gene match: 14. In DNA form, the CDR3 reads TGTGCCTGGGGCGTAAGACTAGCGGAGCTAGTCTCCTACGAGCAGTACTTC. The encoded protein is CAWGVRLAELVSYEQYF.

This chain uses TRBV30 with TRBJ1-1, with 8 positions matching TRBD1. The CDR3 runs to 11 residues. Germline-derived CDR1 and CDR2 are GTSNPN and SVGIG (reference sequence). Unmatched junction bases numbered 1, after V lost 5 bases and J lost 5 bases. Written as DNA, the CDR3 is TGTGCCTGGTGGACAGGGACTGAAGCTTTCTTT. Amino acid sequence: CAWWTGTEAFF.

This chain uses TRBV4-1 with TRBJ2-1; 8 bases line up with TRBD2. CDR1 is MGHRA, CDR2 YSYEKL, per germline. With 2 bases clipped from V and 4 bases from J, the junction kept 13 bases outside the gene matches. The CDR3 totals 18 residues. The CDR3 DNA is TGCGCCAGCAGCCAACGAGGGCTGGCGGGAGGAGCATACAATGAGCAGTTCTTC. Amino acid sequence: CASSQRGLAGGAYNEQFF.

V usage is TRBV2 and J usage is TRBJ2-3, with D maybe TRBD2 (5 bases). This CDR3 is built from 15 residues. Germline lookup yields CDR1 SNHLY and CDR2 FYNNEI. Deletions cut 10 bases from V and 2 bases from J, with 19 bases between. The CDR3 spells CATQFRPGLTDTQYF. Written as DNA, the CDR3 is TGTGCCACCCAATTTCGACCCGGACTCACAGATACGCAGTATTTT.

V gene TRBV4-3 combines with J gene TRBJ2-7; 9 bases are shared with TRBD2. CDR3 length: 18 amino acids. Germline V gives CDR1 LGHNA, CDR2 YSLEER. Losses at the gene ends were 0 bases for V and 0 bases for J; bases not matched to a gene: 9. DNA for the CDR3: TGCGCCAGCAGCCAAGAAGGAGCGGGAGGTCCCATCTCCTACGAGCAGTACTTC. Its translation: CASSQEGAGGPISYEQYF.

This clone counts as medium-sized. The chain links TRBV9 to TRBJ2-3; 8 bases are shared with TRBD2. V lost 4 bases, J lost 2 bases, and 24 bases stayed unmatched. Per germline, CDR1 SGDLS and CDR2 YYNGEE. The CDR3 totals 21 residues. Written as DNA, the CDR3 is TGTGCCAGCAGCCCCTATACAGCCCTGGGGACTAGGGACGTATTCACAGATACGCAGTATTTT. Its protein is CASSPYTALGTRDVFTDTQYF.

V is TRBV18 and J is TRBJ2-7; 11 bases are shared with TRBD1. This CDR3 has 15 residues. Germline V gene sequence: CDR1 KGHSH, CDR2 LQKENI. The ends lost 3 bases at V and 6 bases at J; junction bases unmatched: 7. CDR3 DNA: TGTGCCAGCTCACCCCAAGCCGGGACAGGGGGCGAGCAGTACTTC. Its protein product is CASSPQAGTGGEQYF.

The chain recombines TRBV4-1 with TRBJ1-4; no firm D call. Trimming pared 2 bases from V and 4 bases from J, leaving 14 bases between. CDR1 is MGHRA, CDR2 YSYEKL, per germline. The CDR3 consists of 16 residues. The CDR3 protein is CASSQIHREYNEKLFF. As DNA, the CDR3 is TGCGCCAGCAGCCAAATTCACAGAGAGTATAATGAAAAACTGTTTTTT.

The V call is TRBV5-1, the J call TRBJ1-4; 7 bases are shared with TRBD1. The germline CDR1 and CDR2 sequences are SGHRS and YFSETQ. CDR3 length: 14 amino acids. The V segment lost 6 bases and the J segment 7 bases; nucleotides outside the gene matches: 9. The CDR3 region is CASTSTWTGEKLFF. CDR3 DNA sequence: TGCGCCAGCACCAGCACCTGGACAGGTGAAAAACTGTTTTTT.

The gene calls are TRBV28 and TRBJ2-2; TRBD2 is a possible D gene (5 bases). Deletions cut 3 bases from V and 1 base from J, with 6 bases between. This CDR3 region has 14 residues. Per the germline V gene, CDR1 is MDHEN and CDR2 is SYDVKM. The DNA for the CDR3 is TGTGCCAGCAGTTTTGGGAGGAACACCGGGGAGCTGTTTTTT. Translating gives CASSFGRNTGELFF. Full variable domain (missing parts from reference TRBV28 and TRBJ2-2): DVKVTQSSRYLVKRTGEKVFLECVQDMDHENMFWYRQDPGLGLRLIYFSYDVKMKEKGDIPEGYSVSREKKERFSLILESASTNQTSMYLCASSFGRNTGELFFGEGSRLTVL.

The rearrangement uses TRBV2 and TRBJ2-7; 8 bases agree with TRBD1. J lost 7 bases, V lost 7 bases, and 15 bases had no gene match. Germline V gene data show CDR1 as SNHLY and CDR2 as FYNNEI. The CDR3 sequence is 15 residues long. CDR3 protein: CASTHTGTGIWEQYF. The CDR3 bases are TGTGCCAGCACGCATACCGGGACAGGTATATGGGAGCAGTACTTC.

This sequence joins TRBV20-1 and TRBJ1-1; D unresolved. Germline V CDR1 and CDR2: DFQATT, SNEGSKA (reference sequence). V dropped 1 base and J dropped 7 bases, with 7 bases sitting between them. The CDR3 totals 11 residues. The CDR3 sequence: CSARVGGEAFF. In DNA, the CDR3 is TGCAGTGCTAGAGTAGGAGGTGAAGCTTTCTTT.

The chain links TRBV27 to TRBJ2-6, with D possibly matching TRBD2 (6 bases). Germline V lookup: CDR1 MNHEY, CDR2 SMNVEV (reference sequence). CDR3 length equals 17 residues. V was cut by 2 bases and J by 0 bases, with 11 bases left in between. CDR3 sequence (DNA): TGTGCCAGCAGTTTAGGGGGACTGTACTCTGGGGCCAACGTCCTGACTTTC. It codes for CASSLGGLYSGANVLTF.